The T cell receptor beta chain under discussion was sequenced for a study of control samples from healthy donors and cancer patients. The method was immunoSEQ multiplex PCR; TCRdb's version includes in-frame clones alone and lacks a portion of them. The sample has 130,000 or so clones, around 94% seen once; the top ten hold around 14%. V was pared by 6 bases and J by 7 bases, with 13 bases between. The CDR3 sequence is 12 residues long. Per germline, CDR1 LGHDT and CDR2 YNNKEL (reference sequence). The receptor was derived from a man aged 35 to 55 in good health. Sequenced material: blood. V usage is TRBV3-1 (or the pseudogene TRBV3-2) and J usage is TRBJ2-7; maybe TRBD2 (6 bases). The CDR3 nucleotides are TGTGCCAGCAGTTGGGACTCCAAGGAGCAGTACTTC. Residues: CASSWDSKEQYF.